These 4 T cell receptor beta chains came from one sample sequenced in a study of STAT5B mutations in CD4+ large granular lymphocyte leukemia. Generated by immunoSEQ multiplex PCR, the TCRdb table keeps only in-frame clones and is missing some. Seen here are about 40,000 clones, roughly 79% observed once, and the top ten hold 3.6%. The sequencing input was CD4+ T cells from blood buffy coats. All receptors derive from a human donor in good health.

The V and J genes are TRBV19 and TRBJ2-3, with D tentatively TRBD1 (5 bases). Trimming stripped 3 bases from V and 0 bases from J, with 10 bases between. The length of the CDR3 is 15 residues. Germline V gene lookup returns CDR1 LNHDA and CDR2 SQIVND (reference sequence). CDR3 in DNA: TGTGCCAGTAGTATGGGGCGGTCTAGCACAGATACGCAGTATTTT. Residues: CASSMGRSSTDTQYF.

The genes are TRBV7-2 and TRBJ1-2; D remains ambiguous. CDR1 SGHTA and CDR2 FQGNSA come from the germline V gene. The CDR3 spans 12 residues. V lost 5 bases and J 4 bases, leaving 8 bases between the germline ends. The CDR3 DNA sequence: TGTGCCAGCAGCCCTGGAGCCTATGGCTACACCTTC. Translating gives CASSPGAYGYTF. Filled out from reference TRBV7-2 and TRBJ1-2, the complete variable domain reads GAGVSQSPSNKVTEKGKDVELRCDPISGHTALYWYRQSLGQGLEFLIYFQGNSAPDKSGLPSDRFSAERTGGSVSTLTIQRTQQEDSAVYLCASSPGAYGYTFGSGTRLTVV.

This chain links TRBV19 with TRBJ2-3; TRBD2 might be the D (5 bases). CDR3 length: 15 residues. With 6 bases removed from V and 4 bases from J, the gap between germline ends came to 17 bases. Per germline, CDR1 LNHDA and CDR2 SQIVND (reference sequence). The CDR3 loop reads CASREILGDADTQYF. The CDR3 DNA reads as TGTGCCAGTAGAGAGATACTGGGAGATGCAGATACGCAGTATTTT.

The chain joins TRBV5-4 to TRBJ1-3; D is uncertain. The CDR3 length is 13 residues. V was cut by 7 bases and J by 4 bases, with 12 bases left in between. Germline lookup yields CDR1 SGHNT and CDR2 YYREEE (reference sequence). The CDR3 DNA is TGTGCCAGCGGCCTTTCGAGGGGAAACACCATATATTTT. It translates to CASGLSRGNTIYF. Full variable domain (remainder filled in from reference TRBV5-4 and TRBJ1-3): ETGVTQSPTHLIKTRGQQVTLRCSSQSGHNTVSWYQQALGQGPQFIFQYYREEENGRGNFPPRFSGLQFPNYSSELNVNALELDDSALYLCASGLSRGNTIYFGEGSWLTVV.